A single sample gave rise to the 3 T cell receptor beta chains below, sequenced in a study of blood T cell repertoires in COVID-19. The table came from immunoSEQ multiplex PCR; TCRdb's copy has only in-frame clones and leaves some out. The data show 200,000 to 300,000 clones, over 80% seen once. The sample was peripheral blood. These receptors originate from a woman between 35 and 50 years old with acute or convalescent COVID-19.

This chain connects TRBV7-9 to TRBJ1-3; possible D gene TRBD1, 6 bases. CDR1 is SEHNR, CDR2 FQNEAQ, per germline (reference sequence). Trimming left V 4 bases short and J 4 bases short, with 20 bases between. The CDR3 runs to 17 residues. CDR3 amino acids: CASSWVILQGYGNTIYF. The CDR3 region has the DNA TGTGCCAGCAGCTGGGTAATCCTACAGGGTTACGGAAACACCATATATTTT. The full variable domain, in which reference TRBV7-9 and TRBJ1-3 provide the parts outside the CDR3, is DTGVSQNPRHKITKRGQNVTFRCDPISEHNRLYWYRQTLGQGPEFLTYFQNEAQLEKSRLLSDRFSAERPKGSFSTLEIQRTEQGDSAMYLCASSWVILQGYGNTIYFGEGSWLTVV.

This clone was seen only once. The chain is built from TRBV7-2 and TRBJ1-1; 7 positions match TRBD1. The CDR3 has 14 amino acids. V lost 4 bases and J lost 1; bases outside the gene matches: 3. The germline V gene has CDR1 SGHTA and CDR2 FQGNSA. The CDR3 coding sequence is TGTGCCAGCAGCTATTGGACAGGGAACACTGAAGCTTTCTTT. Translating it yields CASSYWTGNTEAFF.

The chain joins TRBV10-3 to TRBJ2-2; 7 nucleotides align to TRBD2. The J segment lost 4 bases and the V segment lost 8 bases, leaving 13 bases of the junction unmatched. This CDR3 region has 16 residues. From germline, CDR1 is ENHRY and CDR2 SYGVKD. CDR3 in DNA: TGTGCCATCGCCGTAGGAGGACTAGTGCCCACCGGGGAGCTGTTTTTT. Amino acid sequence: CAIAVGGLVPTGELFF.